These 2 T cell receptor beta chains were all obtained from the same sample, sequenced in a study of OX40 agonist ivuxolimab in advanced cancers. Here immunoSEQ multiplex PCR was the method, and the copy in TCRdb shows in-frame clones only, minus some. The sample holds roughly 48,000 clones; more than 85% are singletons and the top ten take about 28%. This specimen consisted of CD4+ or CD8+ T cells sorted from blood, obtained in a trial of the OX40 agonist ivuxolimab. The receptors originated from an adult with an advanced solid tumor such as melanoma, head and neck, liver or kidney cancer.

The J gene is TRBJ1-3, the V gene TRBV11-2; 7 bases align to TRBD1. Germline V lookup: CDR1 SGHAT, CDR2 FQNNGV. Germline trimming cut 5 bases from V and 3 bases from J; bases unmatched to any gene: 7. This CDR3 region has 15 residues. The CDR3 loop is CASSPDRAIGNTIYF. The DNA of the CDR3 is TGTGCCAGCAGCCCTGACAGGGCCATTGGAAACACCATATATTTT.

The rearrangement joins TRBV4-1 to TRBJ2-7; either TRBD1 or TRBD2 may supply D (6 bases each). V dropped 5 bases and J dropped 1 base, with 18 bases sitting between them. CDR1 is MGHRA and CDR2 is YSYEKL in the germline V gene. The CDR3 runs to 16 residues. CDR3 sequence reads: CASSLPTRGESYEQYF. DNA for the CDR3: TGCGCCAGCAGCTTACCGACTAGGGGGGAATCCTACGAGCAGTACTTC.